The clone carrying this TCR beta chain was detected many times. The data were taken from a study of blood T cell repertoires in COVID-19. Study as a whole: Donors in the United States, Italy and Spain gave samples during acute or convalescent COVID-19. Nucleic acid was either cDNA or gDNA, and it came from T cells, B-cell-depleted T cells, or PBMCs.

Original analysis: Reference gene primer amplification in the assay estimated nucleated cell counts. The data were produced by immunoSEQ multiplex PCR, yet TCRdb's version contains in-frame clones alone and is incomplete. The V and J calls and clone size come from that table; D and trimming were worked out from the DNA. The data show about 310,000 clones, around 87% seen once. Material for sequencing was peripheral blood. The sequence derives from a woman aged 50 to 60 who had recovered from COVID-19.

The CDR3 region is CSGALNTEAFF. For the CDR3, the DNA is TGCAGCGGAGCGCTGAACACTGAAGCTTTCTTT. The chain carries TRBV29-1 and TRBJ1-1; D ambiguous. Germline CDR1 and CDR2: SQVTM and ANQGSEA. Trimming took 7 bases from V and 0 from J, leaving 6 bases between them. The CDR3 has 11 residues.